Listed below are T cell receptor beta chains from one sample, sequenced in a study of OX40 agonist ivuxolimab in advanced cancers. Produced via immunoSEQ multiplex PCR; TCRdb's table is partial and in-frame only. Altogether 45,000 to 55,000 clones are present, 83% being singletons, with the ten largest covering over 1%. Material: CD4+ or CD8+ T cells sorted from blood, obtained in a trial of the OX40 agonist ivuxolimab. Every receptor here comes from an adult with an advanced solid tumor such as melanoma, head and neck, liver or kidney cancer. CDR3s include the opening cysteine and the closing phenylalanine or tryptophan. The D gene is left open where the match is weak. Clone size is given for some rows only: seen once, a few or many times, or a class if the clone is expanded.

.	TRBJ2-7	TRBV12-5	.	CASGVWGRYEQYF	TGTGCTAGTGGTGTTTGGGGACGGTACGAGCAGTACTTC
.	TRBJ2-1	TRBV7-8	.	CASIPRWAEGGIYNEQFF	TGTGCCAGCATCCCTCGCTGGGCGGAGGGGGGTATTTACAATGAGCAGTTCTTC
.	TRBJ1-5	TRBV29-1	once	CSVKTDLNSNQPQHF	TGCAGCGTTAAGACGGACTTAAATAGCAATCAGCCCCAGCATTTT
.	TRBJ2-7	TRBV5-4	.	CASRSMDSFSYEQYF	TGTGCCAGCAGATCTATGGACAGCTTCTCCTACGAGCAGTACTTC
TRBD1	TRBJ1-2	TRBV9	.	CASRNPGTGYGYTF	TGTGCCAGCAGGAATCCCGGGACAGGGTATGGCTACACCTTC
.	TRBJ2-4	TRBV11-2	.	CASTAGRGGRIEAKNIQYF	TGTGCCAGCACCGCGGGAAGGGGGGGGCGGATTGAGGCCAAAAACATTCAGTACTTC
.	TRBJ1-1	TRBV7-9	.	CASSSPSVGTEAFF	TGTGCCAGCAGCTCCCCCAGTGTGGGGACTGAAGCTTTCTTT
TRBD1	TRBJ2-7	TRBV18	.	CASSPGQGAREQYF	TGTGCCAGCTCACCGGGACAGGGGGCCCGAGAGCAGTACTTC
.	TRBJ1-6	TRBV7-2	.	CASSRTWSYPLPLHF	TGTGCCAGCAGCCGTACGTGGTCCTATCCCCTGCCCCTCCACTTT
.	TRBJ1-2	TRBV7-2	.	CASTSPLGPNYGYTF	TGTGCCAGCACCTCCCCCCTCGGACCTAACTATGGCTACACCTTC
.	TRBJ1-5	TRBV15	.	CATSMAAAGNQPQHF	TGTGCCACCAGCATGGCGGCGGCGGGAAATCAGCCCCAGCATTTT
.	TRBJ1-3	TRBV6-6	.	CASSYGDPGNTIYF	TGTGCCAGCAGTTACGGGGATCCTGGAAACACCATATATTTT
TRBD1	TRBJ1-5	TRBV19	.	CASMRGQGANQPQHF	TGTGCCAGTATGAGGGGACAGGGGGCAAATCAGCCCCAGCATTTT
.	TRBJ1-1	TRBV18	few	CASSPREGWGTEAFF	TGTGCCAGCTCACCAAGGGAGGGGTGGGGCACTGAAGCTTTCTTT
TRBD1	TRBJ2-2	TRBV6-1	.	CASSATGGSNTGELFF	TGTGCCAGCAGTGCCACAGGGGGCTCTAACACCGGGGAGCTGTTTTTT
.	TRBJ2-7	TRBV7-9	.	CASSLASQTYEQYF	TGTGCCAGCAGCTTAGCTAGCCAGACCTACGAGCAGTACTTC
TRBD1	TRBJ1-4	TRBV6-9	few	CASRQPFSTGGKLFF	TGTGCCAGCAGACAGCCCTTTTCGACAGGGGGGAAACTGTTTTTT
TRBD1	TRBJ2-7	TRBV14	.	CASSQDSYRGLYEQYF	TGTGCCAGCAGCCAAGATAGCTACAGGGGGCTCTACGAGCAGTACTTC
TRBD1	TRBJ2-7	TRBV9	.	CASSVVATGEVRLYEQYF	TGTGCCAGCAGCGTAGTGGCGACAGGGGAGGTCCGGCTTTACGAGCAGTACTTC
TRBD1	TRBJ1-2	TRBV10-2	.	CASRPQGADGYTF	TGCGCCAGCAGGCCACAGGGGGCTGACGGCTACACCTTC
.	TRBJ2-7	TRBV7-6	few	CAEGGGNEQYF	TGTGCCGAGGGAGGGGGCAATGAGCAGTACTTC
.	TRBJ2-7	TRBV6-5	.	CASSHRALAYEQYF	TGTGCCAGCAGTCATCGAGCGTTGGCCTACGAGCAGTACTTC
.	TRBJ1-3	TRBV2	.	CASSMGGGNTIYF	TGTGCCAGCAGTATGGGCGGTGGAAACACCATATATTTT
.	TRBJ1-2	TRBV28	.	CASSQIGAVYGYTF	TGTGCCAGCAGTCAAATTGGGGCAGTCTATGGCTACACCTTC
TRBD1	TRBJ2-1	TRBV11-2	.	CASSSYKGQVTHEQFF	TGTGCCAGCAGCTCTTATAAGGGACAGGTCACGCATGAGCAGTTCTTC
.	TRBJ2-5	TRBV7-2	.	CASSPPGSPGTQYF	TGTGCCAGCAGCCCTCCGGGCAGCCCAGGGACCCAGTACTTC
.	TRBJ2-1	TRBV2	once	CASRLGSYNEQFF	TGTGCCAGCCGGTTGGGCTCCTACAATGAGCAGTTCTTC
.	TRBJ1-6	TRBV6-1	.	CASSKLLSPLHF	TGTGCCAGCAGTAAACTCCTTTCACCCCTCCACTTT
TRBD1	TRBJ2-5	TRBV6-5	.	CASSYSRTGGSETQYF	TGTGCCAGCAGTTACTCGAGAACAGGGGGATCGGAGACCCAGTACTTC
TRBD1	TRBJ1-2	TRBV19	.	CASSLTGENYGYTF	TGTGCCAGTAGTTTAACAGGGGAGAACTATGGCTACACCTTC
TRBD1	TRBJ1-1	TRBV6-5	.	CASSRGGGNTEAFF	TGTGCCAGCAGTCGAGGGGGCGGGAACACTGAAGCTTTCTTT
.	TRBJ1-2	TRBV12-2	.	CARHFYGYTF	TGTGCAAGGCATTTCTATGGCTACACCTTC
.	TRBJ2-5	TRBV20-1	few	CSARYQETQYF	TGCAGTGCTAGATACCAAGAGACCCAGTACTTC
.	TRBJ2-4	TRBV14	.	CASSQGSGAGAQNIQYF	TGTGCCAGCAGCCAAGGGTCGGGAGCTGGGGCCCAAAACATTCAGTACTTC
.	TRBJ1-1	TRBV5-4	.	CASSARQTLNTEAFF	TGTGCCAGCAGCGCCCGACAGACTCTGAACACTGAAGCTTTCTTT
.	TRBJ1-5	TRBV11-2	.	CASSRPRQPQHF	TGTGCCAGCAGTCGCCCCCGTCAGCCCCAGCATTTT
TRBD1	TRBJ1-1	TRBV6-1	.	CASSPLPGQITEAFF	TGTGCCAGCAGTCCCCTTCCGGGACAGATTACTGAAGCTTTCTTT
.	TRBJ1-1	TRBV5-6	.	CASSLRTAMNTEAFF	TGTGCCAGCAGCTTGCGCACAGCTATGAACACTGAAGCTTTCTTT
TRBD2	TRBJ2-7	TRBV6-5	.	CASRPGGTTAYEQYF	TGTGCCAGCAGACCTGGAGGGACTACCGCCTACGAGCAGTACTTC
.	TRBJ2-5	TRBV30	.	CAWSRTLQETQYF	TGTGCCTGGAGTAGGACACTTCAAGAGACCCAGTACTTC
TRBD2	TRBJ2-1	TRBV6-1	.	CASSVGLAGGWNEQFF	TGTGCCAGCAGTGTCGGACTAGCGGGGGGGTGGAATGAGCAGTTCTTC
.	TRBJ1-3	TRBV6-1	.	CASSSTGIGNTIYF	TGTGCCAGCAGTTCCACAGGGATTGGAAACACCATATATTTT
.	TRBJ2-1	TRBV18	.	CASSPSGSGEQFF	TGTGCCAGCTCACCATCCGGTTCGGGTGAGCAGTTCTTC